These T cell receptor beta chains were read from a single sample in a study of blood T cell repertoires in COVID-19. The table came from immunoSEQ multiplex PCR; TCRdb's copy has only in-frame clones and leaves some out. This sample has under 150,000 clones, with 90% found just once. The source material was peripheral blood. The receptors were sampled from a woman in her 50s with acute or convalescent COVID-19. The CDR3 runs from the conserved cysteine through the conserved F or W. Each record gives: CDR3 DNA, CDR3 protein, V gene, clone size, D gene, J gene. A D gene is named only where the DNA matches it firmly. Size tells how often a clone was seen (once, few, many) or the class of an expanded clone, and some rows leave it out.

TGCGCCAGCAGCCGGACAGTGAACACTGAAGCTTTCTTT CASSRTVNTEAFF TRBV5-1 - - TRBJ1-1
TGTGCCAGCAGCTTAACTAGACAGGGAGGAGAGACCCAGTACTTC CASSLTRQGGETQYF TRBV7-6 - - TRBJ2-5
TGTGCCAGCTCACCAAAGGGAGATCAGCCCCAGCATTTT CASSPKGDQPQHF TRBV18 - - TRBJ1-5
TGCAGCGTCCGCGGAGGGAACACTGAAGCTTTCTTT CSVRGGNTEAFF TRBV29-1 - - TRBJ1-1
TGTGCCAGCGGGACATTAGGTTACGAGCAGTACTTC CASGTLGYEQYF TRBV7-9 once - TRBJ2-7
TGTGCCAGCAGCTCATGGGAGGTTGATGGCTACACCTTC CASSSWEVDGYTF TRBV7-9 - - TRBJ1-2
TGTGCCAGCAGAATAAGAGGGTATAGCAATCAGCCCCAGCATTTT CASRIRGYSNQPQHF TRBV28 - - TRBJ1-5
TGTGCCAGCAGCTTAGAAGTATGGGACAGGGGACCCTATAGCAATCAGCCCCAGCATTTT CASSLEVWDRGPYSNQPQHF TRBV7-8 - TRBD1 TRBJ1-5
TGCGCCAGCAGCTTGGAAGGGGTTAACTACGAGCAGTACTTC CASSLEGVNYEQYF TRBV5-1 - - TRBJ2-7
TGTGCCAGCAGCTTTCAACCGGGGGCCTACGAGCAGTACTTC CASSFQPGAYEQYF TRBV7-2 - - TRBJ2-7
TGTGCCAGCAGTCTTCACGGACAGGGAAAGGGTGCAACTAATGAAAAACTGTTTTTT CASSLHGQGKGATNEKLFF TRBV6-6 once TRBD1 TRBJ1-4
TGTGCCAGCTCACCAAGCGGCGGCAAACAGCCCCAGCATTTT CASSPSGGKQPQHF TRBV18 - - TRBJ1-5
TGTGCCAGTACCGGGAGTGCAACTAATGAAAAACTGTTTTTT CASTGSATNEKLFF TRBV19 - - TRBJ1-4
TGTGCCAGCAGTCTCTCGAGGGGGGGCGGGGAGACCCAGTACTTC CASSLSRGGGETQYF TRBV6-6 - - TRBJ2-5
TGTGCCAGCAGGCCGCCGGGACTAGCGGGATTCAATGAGCAGTTCTTC CASRPPGLAGFNEQFF TRBV28 - TRBD2 TRBJ2-1
TGTGCCAGCAGTGAATATGGGGCAGGGCGGATTGGCGATGAGCAGTTCTTC CASSEYGAGRIGDEQFF TRBV25-1 - - TRBJ2-1
TGTGCCAGCCCCGGACTGAACTCTGGAAACACCATATATTTT CASPGLNSGNTIYF TRBV7-9 - - TRBJ1-3
TGTGCCTGGAGTGTACCCTCGGCAGGGTACTACGAGCAGTACTTC CAWSVPSAGYYEQYF TRBV30 - - TRBJ2-7
TGTGCCAGCAGCACCCGACAGGGGGAGGAGACCCAGTACTTC CASSTRQGEETQYF TRBV14 - TRBD1 TRBJ2-5
TGCGCCAGCAGCCCGCAGACAGGGCCCACTGAAGCTTTCTTT CASSPQTGPTEAFF TRBV4-1 few TRBD1 TRBJ1-1
TGTGCCAGCAGCCATGGGCCCACTTTAGGCTACACCTTC CASSHGPTLGYTF TRBV14 - - TRBJ1-2
TGTGCCAGCAGCCGGTCGACAGGGACGAAGAACACTGAAGCTTTCTTT CASSRSTGTKNTEAFF TRBV3-1/TRBV3-2 - TRBD1 TRBJ1-1
TGCGCCAGCAGCCAAGGGACAGGGGCTTTCTACGAGCAGTACTTC CASSQGTGAFYEQYF TRBV4-3 - TRBD1 TRBJ2-7
TGCGCCAGCAGCTTGGTCTTGGGGCACCGGGACACTGAAGCTTTCTTT CASSLVLGHRDTEAFF TRBV5-1 - - TRBJ1-1
TGCAGCGTTAACCTAGCGGGGCCAATGTACAATGAGCAGTTCTTC CSVNLAGPMYNEQFF TRBV29-1 few TRBD2 TRBJ2-1
TGTGCCACAGCCGACAGGAAAGAGACCCAGTACTTC CATADRKETQYF TRBV24-1 - - TRBJ2-5
TGTGCCAGCAGCTTAGATGGGAGGCGGGATTATAATGAGCAGTTCTTC CASSLDGRRDYNEQFF TRBV7-2 - - TRBJ2-1
TGCGCCAGCAGCTTCGCCCCGGGACAGGGACTGAACACTGAAGCTTTCTTT CASSFAPGQGLNTEAFF TRBV5-1 - TRBD1 TRBJ1-1
TGTGCCAGCAGTTTGGGACTTAATTCACCCCTCCACTTT CASSLGLNSPLHF TRBV12-3/TRBV12-4 once - TRBJ1-6
TGTGCCAGCAGCTTAAGCCTCCTGGCGGGAGGCCTCCTAGACGAGCAGTACTTC CASSLSLLAGGLLDEQYF TRBV7-9 - TRBD2 TRBJ2-7
TGTGCCAGCTCTGGATTCCCGGGGGGGGTCAACGCAGATACGCAGTATTTT CASSGFPGGVNADTQYF TRBV18 - TRBD2 TRBJ2-3
TGTGCCAGTAGTATGTCGCCCAGCTCCTACAATGAGCAGTTCTTC CASSMSPSSYNEQFF TRBV19 - - TRBJ2-1
TGCGCCAGCAGTGGACAGGGGGGTAATTCACCCCTCCACTTT CASSGQGGNSPLHF TRBV10-2 few TRBD1 TRBJ1-6
TGTGCCAGCAGTTTATGGACAGGGGTTAATTCACCCCTCCACTTT CASSLWTGVNSPLHF TRBV27 once TRBD1 TRBJ1-6
TGTGCCTGGAGTCCAGGACAGGGATGGGTTGGCTACACCTTC CAWSPGQGWVGYTF TRBV30 - TRBD1 TRBJ1-2
TGTGCCAGCAAGGAGGGGACGGCGAACACTGAAGCTTTCTTT CASKEGTANTEAFF TRBV25-1 - - TRBJ1-1
TGTGCCAGTAGCCCCTGGGGGGTACGTTCACCCCTCCACTTT CASSPWGVRSPLHF TRBV19 - - TRBJ1-6
TGTGCCAGCAGCCCCCGGACAGTCTCTCATGGCTACACCTTC CASSPRTVSHGYTF TRBV7-9 - - TRBJ1-2
TGCGCCAGCAGCCAAGGGTACGAGCGGAGTTTGGACGAGCAGTACTTC CASSQGYERSLDEQYF TRBV4-3 - - TRBJ2-7
TGTGCCAGCAGCTTAGCGCGGGGACAGGGCCCCTACGAGCAGTACTTC CASSLARGQGPYEQYF TRBV7-9 - TRBD1 TRBJ2-7
TGCGCCAGCAAGGGGACAGGGGGTGAAAAACTGTTTTTT CASKGTGGEKLFF TRBV5-1 - TRBD1 TRBJ1-4
TGTGCCAGCAGCTTAGCTGGGACTGTGGAGCAGTTCTTC CASSLAGTVEQFF TRBV7-6 - - TRBJ2-1
TGTGCCAGCAGTGAGGCTTATCAGCCCCAGCATTTT CASSEAYQPQHF TRBV2 - - TRBJ1-5
TGTGCCAGCAGCGGGGGACAGAAAAAAAAACTGTTTTTT CASSGGQKKKLFF TRBV7-9 - TRBD1 TRBJ1-4
TGTGCCAGCAGTCCTGGAACAGGCGGCCTCTATGGCTACACCTTC CASSPGTGGLYGYTF TRBV6-5 - - TRBJ1-2
TGTGCCAGCAGCTTAGCAGGGAGGGGGAACACCGGGGAGCTGTTTTTT CASSLAGRGNTGELFF TRBV7-2 once TRBD2 TRBJ2-2
TGCGCCAGCAGCCAAGATCAGGCAGGGGAAGACTACACCTTC CASSQDQAGEDYTF TRBV4-3 - - TRBJ1-2
TGTGCCACTGGACAGCCCGGGGCGACTAATGAAAAACTGTTTTTT CATGQPGATNEKLFF TRBV28 - - TRBJ1-4
TGTGCCAGCAGCCCAGGGGTGGGGACCCAGTACTTC CASSPGVGTQYF TRBV7-2 - - TRBJ2-5
TGTGCCAGCAGCCTGCGGACTGGTGGAGGTAGAGAGCAGTACTTC CASSLRTGGGREQYF TRBV13 - - TRBJ2-7
TGTGCCAGTAGTATAAACGGGGGGAACACCGGGGAGCTGTTTTTT CASSINGGNTGELFF TRBV19 - - TRBJ2-2
TGTGCCAGCAGTCTTCAGGGTTGGCGTGGCTACACCTTC CASSLQGWRGYTF TRBV6-5 - - TRBJ1-2
TGTGCCAGCAGCGCCCGAGGGGGGGGCCCAGTGAGGCAGCCCCAGCATTTT CASSARGGGPVRQPQHF TRBV2 - - TRBJ1-5
TGTGCCACCAGCAGAGTGGCGGAAGAGACCCAGTACTTC CATSRVAEETQYF TRBV15 - - TRBJ2-5
TGTGCCAGCACAGGGGAAGTTGGCTATGGCTACACCTTC CASTGEVGYGYTF TRBV9 - - TRBJ1-2
TGCGCCAGCAGCCAAGTGGCGACAGGGGGCTTTTCACCCCTCCACTTT CASSQVATGGFSPLHF TRBV4-3 - TRBD1 TRBJ1-6
TGTGCCATCAGCGGACAGGGGGCTGGCGATGAGCAGTTCTTC CAISGQGAGDEQFF TRBV10-3 - TRBD1 TRBJ2-1
TGCGCCAGCAGCCCCCGTACAGGGGGCAAGACTGGCTACACCTTC CASSPRTGGKTGYTF TRBV5-1 - TRBD1 TRBJ1-2
TGTGCCAGCTCACCAGAGGCTGAAAAACTGTTTTTT CASSPEAEKLFF TRBV18 - - TRBJ1-4